This T cell receptor (beta chain) was captured in a study of T cell changes during pregnancy in multiple sclerosis (dated by TCRdb to between 2018 and 2021). For the wider study: The study looked at changes in the T cell repertoire across pregnancy in women with multiple sclerosis.

The method behind the library was the immunoSEQ multiplex PCR assay. Sourced from immuneACCESS, this table was stored by TCRdb with only in-frame sequences that have V and J called. A share of the clones is absent; for the studies checked, an unresolved V gene accounts for under half, and the remainder has no known explanation. The sample yields fewer than 90,000 clones; around 93% were counted once. The ten largest clones capture about 1.4% of the sample. Comments on this clone: It has no known antigen specificity. The record has no base qualities; no much larger clone is one base away.

Unmatched junction bases come to 16, with V trimmed by 9 bases and J by 4 bases. CDR1 and CDR2 were assigned from the germline V gene (reference sequence) as WNHNN and SYGVQD. The CDR3 goes from the cysteine to the phenylalanine over 16 residues. Only CDR3 DNA is held: 48 bases, read in frame from base 1. The origin of this receptor is a female donor in good health, enrolled as a control in a pregnancy study. The chain couples TRBV10-1 to TRBJ1-2; the junction holds 8 bases that match TRBD1. The material was peripheral blood, obtained in the third trimester of pregnancy. The CDR3 is CASKPGQATISYGYTF. The nucleotide sequence is TGCGCCAGTAAACCGGGACAGGCGACAATTTCCTATGGCTACACCTTC.